This TCR beta chain was sequenced in a study of cytomegalovirus exposure and HLA in healthy donors. Study-level information: Clustering assigned 70% to 85% of the roughly 400 genotyped donors to the Caucasian-associated ancestry cluster. The study, taken as a whole, reports: Reported findings show TCR beta sequences accurately forecast HLA-A and HLA-B alleles in most subjects.

Comments on this clone: Its antigen remains unidentified.

CDR1 MNHEY and CDR2 SMNVEV come from the germline V gene (reference sequence). The V gene lost 6 bases and the J gene lost 5 bases, with 16 bases spanning the gap. The CDR3 has 14 amino acids. The donors gave bone marrow, and they were healthy. Primers included in the PCR were 60 Vbeta and 13 Jbeta primers. Assay used: immunoSEQ multiplex PCR; TCRdb lists only in-frame clones, some missing. The listing contains tens of thousands of clones. The sample comprised PBMCs. This clonotype was obtained from a man aged 40-49 years in good health and CMV-seronegative. V is TRBV27 and J is TRBJ1-1, with D unresolved. CDR3 nucleotides: TGTGCCAGCAGAGATCCCCGGCGGAGGACTGAAGCTTTCTTT. Protein sequence: CASRDPRRRTEAFF.